The 25 T cell receptor beta chains given below trace back to one sample, sequenced in a study of CD8+ T cells in alopecia areata. The sequencing template was cDNA reverse transcribed from extracted RNA. The table came from immunoSEQ multiplex PCR; TCRdb's copy has only in-frame clones and leaves some out. The sample shows roughly 200,000 clones, about 53% of them seen only once. Regarding treatment: oral pan-JAK inhibitor, 5-10 mg twice daily. The starting material was CD8+ T cells sorted from blood, obtained at week 24, from a patient treated with tofacitinib. The receptors originated from a human donor with alopecia areata.

This chain uses TRBV29-1 with TRBJ1-1; D uncertain. Germline V gene lookup returns CDR1 SQVTM and CDR2 ANQGSEA. This CDR3 has 13 residues. Trimming removed 7 bases from V and 0 bases from J, with 12 bases in between. The CDR3 region has the DNA TGCAGCGCTGGGGAGGGAGTGAACACTGAAGCTTTCTTT. Residues: CSAGEGVNTEAFF.

The table lists this clone with a few counts. The rearrangement joins TRBV9 to TRBJ2-3; TRBD2 aligns across 9 bases. V trimming: 3 bases; J trimming: 4 bases; junction bases outside the gene matches: 6. Germline CDR1 reads SGDLS; CDR2 reads YYNGEE. The CDR3 is 15 amino acids. CDR3 DNA: TGTGCCAGCAGCGGCGCGGGGGGGCCAGCAGATACGCAGTATTTT. Its translation: CASSGAGGPADTQYF.

The chain recombines TRBV5-1 with TRBJ1-2; 7 nucleotides agree with TRBD1. The CDR3 runs 14 residues. Germline lookup yields CDR1 SGHRS and CDR2 YFSETQ. V trimming: 4 bases; J trimming: 4 bases; junction bases outside the gene matches: 7. This CDR3 is CASSATGAFYGYTF. The CDR3 DNA reads TGCGCCAGCAGCGCAACAGGGGCATTCTATGGCTACACCTTC.

The CDR3 coding sequence is TGTGCCAGCAGAAGCAGAGAGAACACTGAAGCTTTCTTT. It translates to CASRSRENTEAFF. The genes are TRBV7-9 and TRBJ1-1; no firm D call. V lost 6 bases to trimming and J lost 1 base, with 9 bases between them. The CDR3 is made up of 13 amino acids. Germline V CDR1 and CDR2: SEHNR, FQNEAQ (reference sequence). The entire variable domain, with the rest obtained from reference TRBV7-9 and TRBJ1-1, is as follows: DTGVSQNPRHKITKRGQNVTFRCDPISEHNRLYWYRQTLGQGPEFLTYFQNEAQLEKSRLLSDRFSAERPKGSFSTLEIQRTEQGDSAMYLCASRSRENTEAFFGQGTRLTVV.

Comments on this clone: Other DNA sequences of this sample code for an identical CDR3. The chain is built from TRBV4-3 and TRBJ1-5; D is undetermined. V lost 0 bases and J 6 bases, leaving 6 bases between the germline ends. CDR3 length: 13 amino acids. CDR1 and CDR2 (germline): LGHNA, YSLEER. CDR3: CASSQDRGQPQHF. In DNA form, the CDR3 reads TGCGCCAGCAGCCAAGATCGGGGTCAGCCCCAGCATTTT.

This clone was recorded once. The rearrangement uses TRBV27 and TRBJ2-2; D unresolved. This CDR3 spans 12 amino acids. The ends were cut back, 1 base at V and 6 bases at J, with 3 bases in the middle. Germline CDR1 is MNHEY and CDR2 is SMNVEV (reference sequence). The CDR3: CASSLYAGELFF. CDR3 in DNA: TGTGCCAGCAGTTTATACGCCGGGGAGCTGTTTTTT.

This clone was recorded only once. The rearrangement joins TRBV30 to TRBJ2-1; D call uncertain. Germline-derived CDR1 and CDR2 are GTSNPN and SVGIG (reference sequence). The V end was cut by 3 bases, the J end by 4 bases, with 13 bases between. CDR3 size: 14 residues. The CDR3 region has the DNA TGTGCCTGGAGCGGACCCTCGACGTACAATGAGCAGTTCTTC. As protein: CAWSGPSTYNEQFF. Filled out from reference TRBV30 and TRBJ2-1, the complete variable domain reads SQTIHQWPATLVQPVGSPLSLECTVEGTSNPNLYWYRQAAGRGLQLLFYSVGIGQISSEVPQNLSASRPQDRQFILSSKKLLLSDSGFYLCAWSGPSTYNEQFFGPGTRLTVL.

This chain links TRBV7-9 with TRBJ1-1, with D tentatively TRBD1 (6 bases). The germline CDR1 and CDR2 sequences are SEHNR and FQNEAQ (reference sequence). The CDR3 loop spans 15 amino acids. The germline V and J ends were trimmed by 5 bases and 1 base, with 14 bases remaining between them. The CDR3 spells CASSTRGGKNTEAFF. The CDR3 bases are TGTGCCAGCAGCACCCGAGGGGGTAAGAACACTGAAGCTTTCTTT. The entire variable domain, with the rest obtained from reference TRBV7-9 and TRBJ1-1, is as follows: DTGVSQNPRHKITKRGQNVTFRCDPISEHNRLYWYRQTLGQGPEFLTYFQNEAQLEKSRLLSDRFSAERPKGSFSTLEIQRTEQGDSAMYLCASSTRGGKNTEAFFGQGTRLTVV.

The chain recombines TRBV30 with TRBJ2-2; D unresolved. V shed 5 bases and J shed 8 bases, with 12 bases lying between them. The CDR3 loop spans 12 amino acids. Germline V lookup: CDR1 GTSNPN, CDR2 SVGIG (reference sequence). The CDR3 sequence: CAWRPLGGELFF. The CDR3 DNA follows: TGTGCCTGGCGGCCTCTGGGAGGGGAGCTGTTTTTT.

The sample holds one count of this clone. The sample has other DNA sequences that encode this CDR3 too. V and J are TRBV9 and TRBJ2-7, with D possibly being TRBD1 or TRBD2 (6 bases each). The germline V gene has CDR1 SGDLS and CDR2 YYNGEE. The CDR3 has 14 amino acids. The V end lost 2 bases, the J end lost 0 bases, and 9 bases lay between the germline ends. CDR3 residues: CASSVGGSSYEQYF. The CDR3 nucleotides read TGTGCCAGCAGCGTGGGGGGCTCCTCCTACGAGCAGTACTTC.

V and J are TRBV9 and TRBJ2-3; D gene uncertain. The ends were cut back, 3 bases at V and 2 bases at J, with 4 bases in the middle. CDR1 is SGDLS, CDR2 YYNGEE, per germline. This CDR3 spans 12 amino acids. The CDR3 DNA follows: TGTGCCAGCAGCGCCTACACAGATACGCAGTATTTT. As protein: CASSAYTDTQYF.

The V and J genes are TRBV13 and TRBJ2-1; 7 bases fit TRBD1. V was clipped by 6 bases and J by 4 bases; unmatched bases: 12. Per germline, CDR1 PRHDT and CDR2 FYEKMQ (reference sequence). The CDR3 sequence is 16 residues long. The CDR3 DNA is TGTGCCAGCAGTCACCAAATAGGGACAGCTTACAATGAGCAGTTCTTC. Protein sequence: CASSHQIGTAYNEQFF.

With respect to this clone: The germline gene is not matched at one end of the junction; a read error may be the cause. The rearrangement uses TRBV6-5 and TRBJ2-2; maybe TRBD2 (6 bases). The CDR3 contains 14 residues. Germline V lookup: CDR1 MNHEY, CDR2 SVGAGI. CDR3 nucleotides: TGTGTCAGCTGGGGGGTGGAGAACACCGGGGAGCTGTTTTTT. Its translation: CVSWGVENTGELFF.

This clone was counted only a few times. The V gene is TRBV7-8, the J gene TRBJ2-5; 14 bases map to TRBD2. Trimming removed 6 bases from V and 3 bases from J; junction bases left unmatched: 3. The CDR3 has 15 residues. Per the germline V gene, CDR1 is SGHVS and CDR2 is FQNEAQ. CDR3 DNA sequence: TGTGCCAGCAGGCAGACTAGCGGGGGGGAAGAGACCCAGTACTTC. This encodes CASRQTSGGEETQYF.

The V gene is TRBV4-3, the J gene TRBJ2-3; D gene unclear. The CDR3 consists of 15 residues. The germline V gene has CDR1 LGHNA and CDR2 YSLEER. Trimming left V 0 bases short and J 5 bases short, with 12 bases between. In nucleotides, the CDR3 is TGCGCCAGCAGCCAAGATCCCCAGTCAGGAGATACGCAGTATTTT. Translated: CASSQDPQSGDTQYF.

The chain recombines TRBV11-1 with TRBJ1-1; D unclear. This CDR3 spans 14 amino acids. The germline gives CDR1 SGHAT, CDR2 FQDESV (reference sequence). Trimming shortened V by 1 base and J by 6 bases, and 12 bases separated the two germline ends. CDR3 loop: CASSLGNKVAEAFF. CDR3 in DNA: TGTGCCAGCAGCTTAGGAAATAAGGTGGCTGAAGCTTTCTTT.

The chain couples TRBV7-9 to TRBJ1-6, with 8 positions matching TRBD1. The germline V gene encodes CDR1 SEHNR and CDR2 FQNEAQ (reference sequence). CDR3 length equals 15 residues. V shed 1 base and J 8 bases; nucleotides not matched to a gene: 4. The CDR3 protein is CASSLDWDRYSPLHF. The CDR3 nucleotides read TGTGCCAGCAGCTTAGACTGGGACAGGTATTCACCCCTCCACTTT.

V and J are TRBV15 and TRBJ2-5, with 14 positions matching TRBD2. Germline values: CDR1 LNHNV, CDR2 YYDKDF (reference sequence). The CDR3 extends over 17 amino acids. With 1 base clipped from V and 2 bases from J, the junction kept 3 bases outside the gene matches. The DNA of the CDR3 is TGTGCCACCAGCAGAGGAGGACTAGCGGGGGGACAAGAGACCCAGTACTTC. This encodes CATSRGGLAGGQETQYF.

This clone was picked up a small number of times. The DNA for the CDR3 is TGTGCCTGGAGTGTTTCGGCTAATGAGCAGTTCTTC. Translated, it gives CAWSVSANEQFF. This rearrangement joins TRBV30 to TRBJ2-1, with D uncertain. Germline V CDR1 and CDR2: GTSNPN, SVGIG (reference sequence). This CDR3 region has 12 residues. The germline V and J ends were trimmed by 0 bases and 7 bases, with 7 bases remaining between them.

This clone has just a few counts. The chain joins TRBV7-9 to TRBJ1-2; possible D gene TRBD1, 5 bases. Germline CDR1 reads SEHNR; CDR2 reads FQNEAQ (reference sequence). The CDR3 is 14 residues long. Between the trimmed V and J ends, which lost 2 bases and 8 bases, there was a span of 15 bases. The CDR3 bases are TGTGCCAGCAGCTTACTCGGGCAGGGTAAAGGCTACACCTTC. Protein sequence: CASSLLGQGKGYTF.

The chain recombines TRBV19 with TRBJ1-1; no firm D call. V was pared by 3 bases and J by 2 bases, with 7 bases between. CDR3 size: 13 residues. Germline CDR1 reads LNHDA; CDR2 reads SQIVND (reference sequence). The CDR3 spells CASSINRNTEAFF. CDR3 nucleotides: TGTGCCAGTAGTATCAATAGAAACACTGAAGCTTTCTTT.

The genes are TRBV10-3 and TRBJ1-5, with D possibly matching TRBD1 (6 bases). Germline V gene data show CDR1 as ENHRY and CDR2 as SYGVKD. This CDR3 has 12 amino acids. V dropped 8 bases and J dropped 7 bases, with 12 bases sitting between them. The CDR3 bases are TGTGCCATCGGTACAGGGAACCAGCCCCAGCATTTT. Translating gives CAIGTGNQPQHF.

The chain couples TRBV29-1 to TRBJ2-5, with 8 bases identical to TRBD1. From germline, CDR1 is SQVTM and CDR2 ANQGSEA. Germline trimming cut 3 bases from V and 1 base from J; bases unmatched to any gene: 10. This CDR3 region has 16 residues. CDR3 protein: CSVDLRRDRIQETQYF. CDR3 DNA sequence: TGCAGCGTTGACCTCCGCCGGGACAGGATCCAAGAGACCCAGTACTTC.

This clone was recorded a few times. The CDR3 sequence: CATEIWGDGANVLTF. The CDR3 nucleotides are TGTGCCACCGAGATCTGGGGTGATGGGGCCAACGTCCTGACTTTC. The chain carries TRBV5-4 and TRBJ2-6; D is undetermined. This CDR3 contains 15 residues. Trimming stripped 9 bases from V and 3 bases from J, with 16 bases between. Per germline, CDR1 SGHNT and CDR2 YYREEE (reference sequence).

This chain links TRBV6-6 with TRBJ2-5; the D call may be TRBD1 or TRBD2 (6 bases each). CDR1 MNHNY and CDR2 SVGAGI come from the germline V gene (reference sequence). This CDR3 has 14 amino acids. V dropped 5 bases and J dropped 4 bases, with 14 bases sitting between them. CDR3 amino acids: CASSPAGEAETQYF. The CDR3 DNA reads TGTGCCAGCAGTCCGGCAGGGGAGGCAGAGACCCAGTACTTC.